This T cell receptor beta chain originates from a study of Ad26.COV2.S vaccination and SARS-CoV-2 variants. The ends lost 0 bases at V and 3 bases at J; junction bases unmatched: 1. The germline gives CDR1 MNHEY, CDR2 SVGAGI. CDR3 size: 15 residues. This clone was seen a few times. Sequencing was performed with immunoSEQ multiplex PCR; in TCRdb, only in-frame clones are kept and a portion is missing. The table records 300,000 to 400,000 clones, around 87% of them present only once. The treatment: about 20 received Ad26.COV2.S at low or high dose, single or two shots; 5 received placebo; per-sample allocation not given. Sample collection was performed on day 63 after the first vaccine or placebo injection.

The J gene is TRBJ1-1, the V gene TRBV6-5; 10 bases fit TRBD1. Source: peripheral blood, taken in a trial of Ad26.COV2.S vaccine versus placebo. This receptor was obtained from a person between 18 and 59 years old who received the Ad26.COV2.S COVID-19 vaccine or a placebo. The CDR3 nucleotides read TGTGCCAGCAGTTACTCGACAGGGGGCTACACTGAAGCTTTCTTT. Its protein is CASSYSTGGYTEAFF.